A single sample is the source of the 18 T cell receptor beta chains below, sequenced in a study of T cell changes during pregnancy in multiple sclerosis. Here immunoSEQ multiplex PCR was the method, and the copy in TCRdb shows in-frame clones only, minus some. This table has approximately 100,000 clones, roughly 92% appearing once. The material was peripheral blood, obtained after pregnancy. The receptors were sampled from a female donor with multiple sclerosis, enrolled in a pregnancy study.

The chain combines TRBV6-6 with TRBJ2-3; 10 nucleotides line up with TRBD2. Germline V lookup: CDR1 MNHNY, CDR2 SVGAGI (reference sequence). The CDR3 length is 16 residues. V gave up 5 bases and J gave up 4 bases; unmatched junction bases: 9. The DNA for the CDR3 is TGTGCCAGCAGTCTCTCAGGACTAGCGGAACCAGATACGCAGTATTTT. Translated: CASSLSGLAEPDTQYF.

This clone was recorded once. The rearrangement joins TRBV6-4 to TRBJ2-3, with D perhaps matching TRBD1 (5 bases). Trimming left V 2 bases short and J 0 bases short, with 6 bases between. Germline V gene lookup returns CDR1 MRHNA and CDR2 SNTAGT. This CDR3 comprises 14 residues. CDR3 DNA sequence: TGTGCCAGCAGTGACAGGGGAAGCACAGATACGCAGTATTTT. The encoded protein is CASSDRGSTDTQYF.

The CDR3 nucleotides read TGTGCCAGCAGTAAGGACAGGGGAGGGTCTGAAGCTTTCTTT. This gives the protein CASSKDRGGSEAFF. The chain uses TRBV6-5 and TRBJ1-1, with TRBD1 matching over 9 bases. The V segment lost 5 bases and the J segment 6 bases; nucleotides outside the gene matches: 7. This CDR3 spans 14 amino acids. The V gene's germline CDR1 is MNHEY and CDR2 SVGAGI.

This clone has just a few counts. This chain connects TRBV6-4 to TRBJ2-3; 10 positions agree with TRBD2. CDR1 and CDR2 (germline): MRHNA, SNTAGT. CDR3 length: 15 amino acids. The ends lost 3 bases at V and 4 bases at J; junction bases unmatched: 4. CDR3 residues: CASSESGGAADTQYF. Written as DNA, the CDR3 is TGTGCCAGCAGTGAGAGCGGGGGGGCCGCAGATACGCAGTATTTT.

The V gene is TRBV7-9, the J gene TRBJ1-5; 9 bases line up with TRBD1. The V and J ends lost 3 bases and 3 bases, in that order; junction bases with no gene match: 3. Per the germline V gene, CDR1 is SEHNR and CDR2 is FQNEAQ (reference sequence). The CDR3 runs 15 residues. CDR3 amino acids: CASSFTGGHNQPQHF. CDR3 DNA sequence: TGTGCCAGCAGCTTTACAGGGGGCCACAATCAGCCCCAGCATTTT.

The CDR3, as DNA: TGTGCCATCAGTGAAGGGCAGGGGGCCGGCAATCAGCCCCAGCATTTT. Amino acid sequence: CAISEGQGAGNQPQHF. V gene TRBV10-3 combines with J gene TRBJ1-5; TRBD1 aligns across 8 bases. This CDR3 region has 16 residues. CDR1 is ENHRY, CDR2 SYGVKD, per germline. V shed 3 bases and J 2 bases; nucleotides not matched to a gene: 6.

This chain connects TRBV13 to TRBJ2-1; 9 positions match TRBD2. Looked up from germline, CDR1 is PRHDT and CDR2 is FYEKMQ (reference sequence). The CDR3 totals 15 residues. V trimming: 1 base; J trimming: 2 bases; junction bases outside the gene matches: 0. The CDR3 is CASSLVAGAYNEQFF. CDR3 coding DNA: TGTGCCAGCAGCTTAGTAGCGGGGGCCTACAATGAGCAGTTCTTC.

This clone was seen once. The chain couples TRBV5-1 to TRBJ1-2; 10 nucleotides agree with TRBD1. CDR1 and CDR2 from the germline V gene are SGHRS and YFSETQ. The trim removed 7 bases at V and 6 bases at J, leaving 18 bases unmatched. CDR3 length: 17 residues. The CDR3 here is CASHRGPLGQGRDGYTF. CDR3 bases: TGCGCCAGCCACCGAGGGCCGTTGGGACAGGGGCGGGATGGCTACACCTTC.

V and J are TRBV7-3 and TRBJ2-5; no clear D gene. Looked up from germline, CDR1 is SGHTA and CDR2 is FQGTGA. Trimming shortened V by 0 bases and J by 3 bases, and 8 bases separated the two germline ends. This CDR3 is 14 amino acids long. CDR3 amino acids: CASSLTGEEETQYF. In DNA, the CDR3 is TGTGCCAGCAGCTTAACTGGCGAGGAAGAGACCCAGTACTTC.

This rearrangement joins TRBV30 to TRBJ2-3; D possibly corresponds to TRBD1 (5 bases). This CDR3 is built from 14 residues. Trimming shortened V by 0 bases and J by 2 bases, and 9 bases separated the two germline ends. Per germline, CDR1 GTSNPN and CDR2 SVGIG (reference sequence). Here the CDR3 reads CAWSVSGPTDTQYF. The CDR3 DNA is TGTGCCTGGAGTGTGTCAGGGCCCACAGATACGCAGTATTTT.

The chain has TRBV4-1 and TRBJ2-7; 8 bases align to TRBD2. CDR1 MGHRA and CDR2 YSYEKL come from the germline V gene. V lost 0 bases and J lost 3; bases outside the gene matches: 10. This CDR3 comprises 17 residues. CDR3 in amino acids: CASSQEDGTRTFYEQYF. Written as DNA, the CDR3 is TGCGCCAGCAGCCAAGAGGATGGGACTAGGACTTTCTACGAGCAGTACTTC.

The chain has TRBV4-1 and TRBJ2-3; TRBD2 agrees at 8 bases. Germline assignment: CDR1 MGHRA and CDR2 YSYEKL. V lost 3 bases, J lost 2 bases, and 10 bases stayed unmatched. This CDR3 has 17 residues. The CDR3 sequence: CASSQHWGSGATDTQYF. CDR3 DNA: TGCGCCAGCAGCCAGCATTGGGGTAGCGGGGCCACAGATACGCAGTATTTT.

CDR3 in DNA: TGTGCCAGCAGCTTATCCTCCGGGGATTCACCCCTCCACTTT. The encoded protein is CASSLSSGDSPLHF. This chain uses TRBV11-2 with TRBJ1-6; D is unclear. Germline V gene data show CDR1 as SGHAT and CDR2 as FQNNGV. The CDR3 is 14 amino acids. Trimming took off 2 bases at V and 8 bases at J, with 10 bases between the two ends.

In DNA form, the CDR3 reads TGTGCCAGCAGCCCTCACCGGGACAGGGGGTTCGATGGCTACACCTTC. Translated: CASSPHRDRGFDGYTF. The chain links TRBV13 to TRBJ1-2; 11 positions agree with TRBD1. Germline CDR1 is PRHDT and CDR2 is FYEKMQ (reference sequence). V was clipped by 5 bases and J by 6 bases; unmatched bases: 11. CDR3 length: 16 amino acids. Full variable domain (rest looked up from reference TRBV13 and TRBJ1-2): AAGVIQSPRHLIKEKRETATLKCYPIPRHDTVYWYQQGPGQDPQFLISFYEKMQSDKGSIPDRFSAQQFSDYHSELNMSSLELGDSALYFCASSPHRDRGFDGYTFGSGTRLTVV.

The V and J genes are TRBV7-2 and TRBJ2-5, with 11 nucleotides matching TRBD2. Germline-derived CDR1 and CDR2 are SGHTA and FQGNSA. The CDR3 sequence is 15 residues long. V lost 2 bases, J lost 3 bases, and 2 bases stayed unmatched. The chain's CDR3 is CASSLSGLAEETQYF. Here the CDR3 DNA reads TGTGCCAGCAGCTTATCGGGACTAGCGGAAGAGACCCAGTACTTC.

The chain joins TRBV14 to TRBJ2-7; 9 bases are shared with TRBD1. With V trimmed by 3 bases and J by 0 bases, 3 bases remained unmatched. The CDR3 loop spans 15 amino acids. The germline CDR1 and CDR2 sequences are SGHDN and FVKESK. The DNA of the CDR3 is TGTGCCAGCAGCCATATACAGGGGGCCTCCTACGAGCAGTACTTC. It specifies CASSHIQGASYEQYF. Together with reference TRBV14 and TRBJ2-7, the CDR3 gives the full variable domain: EAGVTQFPSHSVIEKGQTVTLRCDPISGHDNLYWYRRVMGKEIKFLLHFVKESKQDESGMPNNRFLAERTGGTYSTLKVQPAELEDSGVYFCASSHIQGASYEQYFGPGTRLTVT.

The chain combines TRBV7-8 with TRBJ2-5, with D unresolved. CDR1 is SGHVS and CDR2 is FQNEAQ in the germline V gene. V shed 3 bases and J shed 1 base, with 9 bases lying between them. The CDR3 extends over 14 amino acids. CDR3 in amino acids: CASSFQVVQETQYF. CDR3 sequence (DNA): TGTGCCAGCAGCTTCCAGGTGGTCCAAGAGACCCAGTACTTC.

This rearrangement joins TRBV5-6 to TRBJ2-1; 11 bases are a match to TRBD2. Germline V gene data show CDR1 as SGHDT and CDR2 as YYEEEE. Losses at the gene ends were 4 bases for V and 10 bases for J; bases not matched to a gene: 7. The CDR3 has 14 residues. This CDR3 is CASSTSGGVVEQFF. The DNA of the CDR3 is TGTGCCAGCAGCACTAGCGGGGGCGTGGTCGAGCAGTTCTTC.